This T cell receptor (beta chain) was sequenced during a study of blood T cell repertoires in COVID-19 (dated by TCRdb to 2018 to 2020). Turning to the overall study: Samples from collaborators originated in the United States, Italy and Spain and spanned both the acute and convalescent phases of COVID-19. Sample metadata almost always included a de-identified subject ID, COVID-19 status, age in years and sex. Samples came from the ongoing ImmuneRACE study (first 160 participants) plus 1,254 subjects from 6 global collaborators. The material from the prospective study consisted of cDNA or gDNA derived from T cells, B-cell-depleted T cells, or PBMCs. Subjects who had been exposed to COVID-19, were actively infected with it, or had recovered from it provided the deeply sampled blood TCRbeta repertoires that made up the dataset. A freely available public database, intended as a resource for researchers studying the immune response to SARS-CoV-2, is where the repertoires were released. Where HLA class I and class II types were available, the types were taken from metadata supplied by the sample provider, not from assay-based typing.

The paper's findings and limits, for the study overall: How much clinical and demographic metadata was included differed by source and by participant, and the metadata was provided uncurated.

TCRbeta CDR3 regions were amplified from genomic DNA by means of the immunoSEQ Assay, a bias-controlled multiplex PCR. The original methods were these. Within the assay, amplification of reference gene primers was used to estimate how many nucleated cells each sample contained. To quantify the absolute abundance of each unique TCRbeta CDR3 rearrangement, sequence reads were collapsed and filtered. For each sample, productive Simpson clonality was calculated by taking the square root of Simpson's diversity index across productive rearrangements. TCRdb re-hosts the immuneACCESS table, in-frame sequences only. Its copies lack some clones; in the studies checked, an unresolved V gene accounts for under half of them, and the cause for the rest is not known. Clone size and the V and J calls come from that table; the DNA yielded D and trimming. For this sample the table gives about 320,000 clones, of which 90% to 95% were detected only once. The ten largest clones take up around 3.9% of the sample.

Participants in the prospective study were enrolled through a virtual design, were aged 18 to 89 years, and lived in approximately 24 United States geographic areas. In the prospective study, participants were assigned to cohorts based on the clinical history participants reported in a screening survey and a study questionnaire. A participant counted as exposed if, within 2 weeks of entering the study, that participant had been in contact with someone who had a PCR-confirmed or clinician-diagnosed COVID-19 case. Mobile phlebotomists in the prospective study collected whole blood, serum and a nasopharyngeal or oropharyngeal swab from every participant. Participants in the prospective study had the option to provide additional blood draws and questionnaires over an approximately 2-month period. Before DNA extraction, blood samples from the prospective study were shipped at room temperature or frozen.

Note on this clone: Its specific antigen is unknown. Per-base quality was not reported, and no clone a single base away is much larger than it.

Source material: PBMCs or T cells enriched from blood (not recorded which). This sequence originates from a woman aged 25 to 39 who had been exposed to COVID-19.

The DNA reads TGTGCCGACGGCCAGGGCTATGGCTACACCTTC. The resulting protein is CADGQGYGYTF. The rearranged segments are TRBV25-1 and TRBJ1-2, and perhaps TRBD1 as D gene, on 5 matching bases. The CDR3 goes from the cysteine to the phenylalanine over 11 residues. Kept here is only the CDR3 DNA, which spans 33 bases and is read in frame from base 1. V is reduced by 11 bases and J by 4 bases, leaving a spacing of 11 bases between them. The germline V gene sets CDR1 to MGHDK and CDR2 to SYGVNS.